This entry features one T cell receptor (beta chain) sequence. These data belong to a study of control samples from healthy donors and cancer patients. Sequenced by immunoSEQ multiplex PCR; TCRdb stores in-frame clones only, minus some. The sample lists some 160,000 clones, about 94% seen once, with 8.5% in the top ten. V shed 5 bases and J 4 bases; nucleotides not matched to a gene: 5. Germline V gene data show CDR1 as SGDLS and CDR2 as YYNGEE. This CDR3 has 13 residues. The gene calls are TRBV9 and TRBJ1-1; TRBD1 aligns across 7 bases. The receptor's source is a woman aged 40-49 years in good health. The specimen sequenced was blood. CDR3: CASRGGAGTEAFF. In DNA form, the CDR3 reads TGTGCCAGCAGAGGGGGCGCGGGCACTGAAGCTTTCTTT.